This T cell receptor beta chain was recovered during a study of blood T cell repertoires in COVID-19. TCRdb keeps only in-frame clones here, not all; method: immunoSEQ multiplex PCR. The table has some 250,000 clones, approximately 90% seen once; the top ten hold approximately 9%. The CDR3 sequence is 16 residues long. The V segment lost 0 bases and the J segment 2 bases; nucleotides outside the gene matches: 3. CDR1 and CDR2 from the germline V gene are SGHVS and FQNEAQ. Donors of Cohort 3 who recovered were those that had two negative PCRs, clearance, or symptom resolution. Sequenced material: PBMCs or T cells enriched from blood (not recorded which). V is TRBV7-8 and J is TRBJ1-4, with 7 bases fitting TRBD1. This clonotype was sampled from a man aged 35 to 55 who had recovered from COVID-19. The CDR3 sequence: CASSLAPQGTNEKLFF. Here the CDR3 DNA reads TGTGCCAGCAGCTTAGCGCCACAGGGGACTAATGAAAAACTGTTTTTT.